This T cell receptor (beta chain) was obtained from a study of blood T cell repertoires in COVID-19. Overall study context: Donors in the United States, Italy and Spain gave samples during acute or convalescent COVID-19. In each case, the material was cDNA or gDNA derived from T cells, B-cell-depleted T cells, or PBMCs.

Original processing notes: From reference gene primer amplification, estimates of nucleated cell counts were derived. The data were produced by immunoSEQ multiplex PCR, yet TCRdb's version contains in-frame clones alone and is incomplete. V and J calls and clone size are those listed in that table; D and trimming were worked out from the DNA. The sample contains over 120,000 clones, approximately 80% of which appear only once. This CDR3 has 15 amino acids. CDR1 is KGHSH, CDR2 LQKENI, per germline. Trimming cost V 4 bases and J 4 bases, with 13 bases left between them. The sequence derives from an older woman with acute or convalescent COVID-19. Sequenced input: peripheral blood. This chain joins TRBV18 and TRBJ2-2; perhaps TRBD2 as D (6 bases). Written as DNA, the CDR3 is TGTGCCAGCTCACTCGCCCACGGGGGCACCGGGGAGCTGTTTTTT. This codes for CASSLAHGGTGELFF.